This entry lists 30 T cell receptor beta chains sequenced from one sample in a study of patients and donors after allogeneic stem cell transplantation. TCRdb independently ran MiXCR on the RT-PCR reads; one entry per CDR3 protein. The sample yields around 150,000 distinct CDR3 sequences, 30% to 45% seen once. Sequencing was performed on blood, either unsorted or a sorted T cell fraction (not recorded which). Receptors were obtained from a human donor who was either an allogeneic HSCT recipient or a stem cell or donor lymphocyte infusion donor (not recorded which). It is not recorded whose cells these are; they may come from a transplant donor.

This clonotype was counted only a few times. The rearrangement links TRBV29-1 to TRBJ2-1, with D unclear. This CDR3 is built from 10 residues. The germline V gene encodes CDR1 SQVTM and CDR2 ANQGSEA. The germline V and J ends were trimmed by 4 bases and 7 bases, with 5 bases remaining between them. This CDR3 reads CSVARNEQFF. For the CDR3, the DNA is TGCAGCGTTGCCAGGAATGAGCAGTTCTTC.

This clonotype was found a few times. V is TRBV6-6 and J is TRBJ1-1, with a possible D match to TRBD1 (5 bases). CDR1 MNHNY and CDR2 SVGAGI come from the germline V gene (reference sequence). The V end was cut by 6 bases, the J end by 2 bases, with 13 bases between. The CDR3 runs to 14 residues. The chain's CDR3 is CASSRQSTNTEAFF. The CDR3, as DNA: TGTGCCAGCAGCCGACAGTCGACCAACACTGAAGCTTTCTTT.

This clonotype was counted only a few times. V usage is TRBV28 and J usage is TRBJ1-1; D perhaps matches TRBD1 (5 bases). V was pared by 2 bases and J by 2 bases, with 9 bases between. Germline V gives CDR1 MDHEN, CDR2 SYDVKM. CDR3 size: 14 residues. CDR3 coding DNA: TGTGCCAGCAGTTTAGGAGGGGTCAACACTGAAGCTTTCTTT. Translation: CASSLGGVNTEAFF.

The sample holds a few counts of this clonotype. The chain couples TRBV13 to TRBJ2-7; maybe TRBD1 (5 bases). CDR1 and CDR2 (germline): PRHDT, FYEKMQ (reference sequence). The CDR3 is 13 amino acids. The V gene lost 4 bases and the J gene lost 6 bases, with 13 bases spanning the gap. This CDR3 is CASSSTRGGEQYV. The CDR3 coding sequence is TGTGCCAGCAGCTCTACAAGGGGTGGCGAGCAGTACGTC.

J is TRBJ1-1 and V is TRBV5-1; D not resolved. Germline CDR1 and CDR2: SGHRS and YFSETQ. CDR3 size: 14 residues. With 1 base removed from V and 4 bases from J, the gap between germline ends came to 11 bases. The CDR3 is CASSLRYRGTEAFF. In DNA form, the CDR3 reads TGCGCCAGCAGCTTGAGGTACCGGGGCACTGAAGCTTTCTTT.

V is TRBV4-2 and J is TRBJ2-2; D not resolved. The CDR3 covers 12 residues. V lost 0 bases, J lost 8 bases, and 4 bases lay in between. Germline lookup yields CDR1 LGHNA and CDR2 YNFKEQ. The CDR3 region has the DNA TGTGCCAGCAGCCAAGAACGTGGGGAGCTGTTTTTT. Amino acids: CASSQERGELFF.

The genes are TRBV28 and TRBJ2-1; D is unclear. Germline CDR1 and CDR2: MDHEN and SYDVKM. The CDR3 runs to 12 residues. V was clipped by 6 bases and J by 9 bases, with 12 bases between them. CDR3 in DNA: TGTGCCAGCAGCCATCGTAGTTTTGAGCAGTTCTTC. Residues: CASSHRSFEQFF.

This chain uses TRBV15 with TRBJ1-3; D not resolved. The CDR3 loop spans 14 amino acids. The germline V gene encodes CDR1 LNHNV and CDR2 YYDKDF (reference sequence). V lost 5 bases and J lost 0, with 8 bases in between. The CDR3 loop reads CATSRGSSGNTIYF. The CDR3 nucleotides read TGTGCCACCAGCCGTGGGAGCTCTGGAAACACCATATATTTT.

V is TRBV7-2 and J is TRBJ2-2; D might be TRBD1 or TRBD2, each matching 5 bases. Trimming took 4 bases from V and 6 from J, leaving 9 bases between them. This CDR3 region has 13 residues. Germline V gives CDR1 SGHTA, CDR2 FQGNSA. CDR3 bases: TGTGCCAGCAGCTCTAGCAGGGCCGGGGAGCTGTTTTTT. Encoded protein: CASSSSRAGELFF.

The chain recombines TRBV12-3 or TRBV12-4 with TRBJ1-4; the D is unclear. The CDR3 is 15 residues long. The V end was cut by 5 bases, the J end by 3 bases, with 13 bases between. The CDR3 loop is CASSPQHASNEKLFF. As DNA, the CDR3 is TGTGCCAGCAGTCCGCAGCACGCTTCTAATGAAAAACTGTTTTTT.

In nucleotides, the CDR3 is TGTGCCAGCAGTCCTGGGGGCCCCGGCAATCAGCCCCAGCATTTT. This translates into CASSPGGPGNQPQHF. The genes are TRBV28 and TRBJ1-5, with D perhaps matching TRBD1 (6 bases). This CDR3 is built from 15 residues. From germline, CDR1 is MDHEN and CDR2 SYDVKM. The V gene lost 5 bases and the J gene lost 2 bases, with 13 bases spanning the gap.

This chain joins TRBV12-3 or TRBV12-4 and TRBJ1-4; 8 nucleotides match TRBD1. V gave up 7 bases and J gave up 4 bases; unmatched junction bases: 8. The CDR3 has 15 residues. DNA for the CDR3: TGTGCCAGCACCCTACCGGGACAGGATAATGAAAAACTGTTTTTT. This translates into CASTLPGQDNEKLFF.

This clonotype has just a few counts. The genes are TRBV7-8 and TRBJ1-1; D is unresolved. CDR1 and CDR2 (germline): SGHVS, FQNEAQ. The CDR3 is 14 amino acids. Trimming cost V 3 bases and J 1 base, with 9 bases left between them. This CDR3 reads CASSFGRWNTEAFF. The CDR3 DNA sequence: TGTGCCAGCAGCTTTGGACGGTGGAACACTGAAGCTTTCTTT.

The chain links TRBV7-9 to TRBJ1-4; the D gene is possibly TRBD1 (5 bases). The CDR3 is 16 residues long. The V gene's germline CDR1 is SEHNR and CDR2 FQNEAQ (reference sequence). Trimming cost V 5 bases and J 0 bases, with 13 bases left between them. CDR3 sequence reads: CASSPRGISTNEKLFF. Written as DNA, the CDR3 is TGTGCCAGCAGCCCGCGGGGCATCTCAACTAATGAAAAACTGTTTTTT.

V gene TRBV4-2 combines with J gene TRBJ2-3; D remains ambiguous. The CDR3 has 14 residues. Trimming left V 5 bases short and J 0 bases short, with 9 bases between. Germline V gene data show CDR1 as LGHNA and CDR2 as YNFKEQ. The CDR3 reads CASSERLSTDTQYF. The CDR3 region has the DNA TGTGCCAGCAGCGAGAGACTGAGCACAGATACGCAGTATTTT.

This clonotype was found a few times. This chain connects TRBV27 to TRBJ1-6; D unclear. Germline CDR1 MNHEY, CDR2 SMNVEV (reference sequence). There are 14 residues in the CDR3. Between the trimmed V and J ends, which lost 6 bases and 0 bases, there was a span of 6 bases. The CDR3 is CASRASSYNSPLHF. CDR3 nucleotides: TGTGCCAGCAGGGCTAGCTCCTATAATTCACCCCTCCACTTT.

The chain uses TRBV28 and TRBJ1-6; D is uncertain. Per germline, CDR1 MDHEN and CDR2 SYDVKM. CDR3 length: 15 residues. V was trimmed by 8 bases and J by 6 bases, leaving 17 bases between them. CDR3 amino acids: CASVTPSNLNSPLHF. The DNA for the CDR3 is TGTGCCAGCGTCACCCCCAGCAATCTTAATTCACCCCTCCACTTT.

This chain links TRBV7-2 with TRBJ2-1; perhaps TRBD1 as D (5 bases). The CDR3 is made up of 15 amino acids. V was clipped by 2 bases and J by 2 bases, with 10 bases between them. Germline V gene lookup returns CDR1 SGHTA and CDR2 FQGNSA. The CDR3 coding sequence is TGTGCCAGCAGCTTAACCCAGGGTGCCTACAATGAGCAGTTCTTC. Its protein is CASSLTQGAYNEQFF.

The V call is TRBV12-3 or TRBV12-4, the J call TRBJ1-4; D not certain. CDR3 length: 14 residues. V was shortened by 3 bases and J by 8 bases, with 13 bases between the two germline ends. The CDR3, as DNA: TGTGCCAGCAGTTTCGGCAGGTTCCAAGAAAAACTGTTTTTT. It specifies CASSFGRFQEKLFF.

This sequence joins TRBV7-8 and TRBJ1-6; 8 bases match TRBD1. The CDR3 runs 14 residues. Per the germline V gene, CDR1 is SGHVS and CDR2 is FQNEAQ. Losses at the gene ends were 5 bases for V and 8 bases for J; bases not matched to a gene: 5. CDR3 protein: CASSAGQDYSPLHF. In DNA form, the CDR3 reads TGTGCCAGCAGCGCGGGACAGGATTATTCACCCCTCCACTTT.

In this sample, this clonotype turned up a few times. CDR3 loop: CASSLSDDTEAFF. As DNA, the CDR3 is TGTGCCAGCTCTTTGTCCGACGACACTGAAGCTTTCTTT. The V and J genes are TRBV6-5 and TRBJ1-1; D call uncertain. CDR1 and CDR2 (germline): MNHEY, SVGAGI. V lost 8 bases to trimming and J lost 3 bases, with 13 bases between them. This CDR3 is 13 amino acids long.

The CDR3 reads CASSFARSGYTF. CDR3 nucleotide sequence: TGTGCCAGCAGTTTTGCCCGTAGTGGCTACACCTTC. This chain uses TRBV12-3 or TRBV12-4 with TRBJ1-2; no definite D call. The CDR3 has 12 amino acids. The V end lost 3 bases, the J end lost 7 bases, and 9 bases lay between the germline ends.

The chain has TRBV12-3 or TRBV12-4 and TRBJ1-2; D possibly corresponds to TRBD1 (6 bases). V was pared by 7 bases and J by 7 bases, with 16 bases between. This CDR3 has 13 amino acids. The CDR3 region has the DNA TGTGCCAGCACCGTTGTGGGGGGCGGTGGCTACACCTTC. It specifies CASTVVGGGGYTF.

V and J are TRBV13 and TRBJ2-1; D call uncertain. The CDR3 consists of 13 residues. Germline V CDR1 and CDR2: PRHDT, FYEKMQ (reference sequence). The germline V and J ends were trimmed by 0 bases and 8 bases, with 8 bases remaining between them. The CDR3 nucleotides read TGTGCCAGCAGCTTAGGGCAACGGGATGAGCAGTTCTTC. Translated: CASSLGQRDEQFF. The variable domain in full, completed from reference TRBV13 and TRBJ2-1, reads AAGVIQSPRHLIKEKRETATLKCYPIPRHDTVYWYQQGPGQDPQFLISFYEKMQSDKGSIPDRFSAQQFSDYHSELNMSSLELGDSALYFCASSLGQRDEQFFGPGTRLTVL.

CDR3 bases: TGCGCCAGCAGCCAAGATAAAGACGGGGAGCTGTTTTTT. Amino acid sequence: CASSQDKDGELFF. This chain connects TRBV4-3 to TRBJ2-2, with unresolved D. Looked up from germline, CDR1 is LGHNA and CDR2 is YSLEER. The ends were cut back, 0 bases at V and 7 bases at J, with 6 bases in the middle. The CDR3 runs 13 residues.

V usage is TRBV12-3 or TRBV12-4 and J usage is TRBJ1-5; D ambiguous. V lost 0 bases to trimming and J lost 1 base, with 10 bases between them. This CDR3 contains 16 residues. CDR3 DNA sequence: TGTGCCAGCAGTTTAGCGCGAGGTCGCAGCAATCAGCCCCAGCATTTT. The encoded protein is CASSLARGRSNQPQHF.

The V and J genes are TRBV12-3 or TRBV12-4 and TRBJ1-5; D remains ambiguous. Trimming cost V 8 bases and J 5 bases, with 19 bases left between them. This CDR3 comprises 15 residues. CDR3: CASSGQSLFHQPQHF. The CDR3 coding sequence is TGTGCCAGCTCAGGTCAATCCCTTTTTCATCAGCCCCAGCATTTT.

The chain carries TRBV29-1 and TRBJ1-5; D might be TRBD1 (5 bases). The CDR3 runs to 12 residues. Germline V CDR1 and CDR2: SQVTM, ANQGSEA. Trimming cost V 6 bases and J 4 bases, with 10 bases left between them. The CDR3, as DNA: TGCAGCGTAAGGGACGGTAATCAGCCCCAGCATTTT. Translation: CSVRDGNQPQHF.

This rearrangement joins TRBV25-1 to TRBJ2-1; tentatively, D is TRBD2 (7 bases). CDR3 size: 16 residues. CDR1 MGHDK and CDR2 SYGVNS come from the germline V gene. V lost 3 bases and J lost 3, with 15 bases in between. CDR3: CASSEMGGLHYNEQFF. DNA for the CDR3: TGTGCCAGCAGTGAGATGGGGGGGCTGCACTACAATGAGCAGTTCTTC.

Concerning this clonotype: The junction differs from germline at one of its ends, possibly a read error. The chain joins TRBV15 to TRBJ2-5; D gene ambiguous. CDR3 length: 12 amino acids. The germline CDR1 and CDR2 sequences are LNHNV and YYDKDF (reference sequence). CDR3 sequence (DNA): TGTGCCAGCAGCAGACCCGACGAGACCCAGTACTTC. Amino acids: CASSRPDETQYF. The full variable domain, in which reference TRBV15 and TRBJ2-5 provide the parts outside the CDR3, is DAMVIQNPRYQVTQFGKPVTLSCSQTLNHNVMYWYQQKSSQAPKLLFHYYDKDFNNEADTPDNFQSRRPNTSFCFLDIRSPGLGDTAMYLCASSRPDETQYFGPGTRLLVL.